The present T cell receptor (beta chain) was sequenced within a study of human T cells and chemical hapten exposure (dated by TCRdb to the early 2020s). Regarding the research as a whole: Libraries were pooled for sequencing, and per-sample TCR yields varied mainly because of small differences in library volumes within the pool. Each blood RNA sample was used to sequence both TCR alpha and TCR beta chains. The study tracked peripheral blood TCR repertoire changes in vivo during primary and secondary sensitization to the hapten diphenylcyclopropenone (DPC) in alopecia patients. Overall study results and their limits: No change with DPC sensitization was found in the number of TCRs above 1 in 1000 frequency, and no evidence of global repertoire structure alterations was found. After repeated subsampling, the strength of the expansion versus patch-test correlation and the threshold at which it became significant changed.

The CDR3 covers 16 residues, taking in both the cysteine and the phenylalanine. This entry keeps only the CDR3 DNA: 48 bases, framed from base 1. The germline V gene gives CDR1 as SGHVS and CDR2 as FQNEAQ. Compared with germline, V lacks 5 bases and J lacks 4 bases; bases without a gene match: 14. For this clonotype: Which antigen it targets is not known. No base qualities exist here, and no much larger clone lies one base off it.

Total RNA was isolated from unfractionated whole blood collected in Tempus Blood RNA tubes. As TCR sequencing controls, roughly five healthy volunteers were used, with blood taken at day 0, 2 weeks and 6 weeks. The library was made by 5' RACE. The reads were generated on an Illumina MiSeq. During library preparation, unique molecular identifiers were attached to individual cDNA molecules so that TCRs could be counted quantitatively and reproducibly. Per the source publication's procedure: Samples had a median of roughly 91,000 TCRs, with a range from about 23,224 to 690,600. V, J and CDR3 annotation of the TCR reads was performed with the Decombinator software suite. For the PS versus PT1 abundance plots, all samples were subsampled to the same number of TCRs (28,000). TCRs were defined as expanded if absent before sensitization and observed at least eight times at the 2-week time point. TCRdb ran its own pipeline on the public reads, namely fastp trimming at Q25 and MiXCR clone calling, and kept in-frame beta chains. Identical CDR3 protein sequences are pooled into one entry, listed with their most common genes and DNA. The V and J calls reflect TCRdb's pipeline rather than the authors' work. Recorded for this sample are around 80,000 distinct CDR3 sequences; approximately 15% of them occurred a single time. The ten largest clonotypes hold approximately 6.2% of the sample.

The V and J genes are TRBV7-8 and TRBJ2-7; 7 bases in the junction line up with TRBD2. The sequence was obtained from a female donor in good health. The CDR3 loop reads CASSKGGGGPLYEQYF. The base sequence is TGTGCCAGCAGCAAAGGTGGGGGAGGGCCTCTGTACGAGCAGTACTTC.